This TCR beta chain was sequenced during a study of T cell repertoires in cytomegalovirus infection. Study findings and constraints: It was HLA-C-restricted CMV-specific TCR beta clonotypes that dominated the response ex vivo.

This clonotype has more than one count but fewer than ten. No antigen is known for it. Each CDR3 protein gets one entry after TCRdb re-called the reads with MiXCR. The sample lists about 85,000 distinct CDR3 sequences, roughly half seen once, with more than 80% in the top ten. The TCR sequence derives from a human donor in good health (CMV status not recorded). Some clones in this sample may be carry-over from other donors' samples. The sequenced sample was CD8+ T cells from cultured PBMCs, obtained from culture after CMV antigen stimulation.

The CDR3 protein is CASSLPRGYLGYNEQFF. DNA of the CDR3: TGTGCCAGCAGCTTACCCAGGGGTTATCTGGGCTACAATGAGCAGTTCTTC. The chain joins TRBV7-6 to TRBJ2-1; perhaps TRBD1 as D (6 bases). V dropped 2 bases and J dropped 3 bases, with 17 bases sitting between them. This CDR3 comprises 17 residues. Germline loops: CDR1 SGHVS, CDR2 FNYEAQ.